This section outlines one T cell receptor (beta chain) sequence together with its context. Antigen: not known. The data are from a study of blood T cells in healthy people across ages. Per sample, a minimum of 6 million PBMCs were isolated. Sample-barcoded 5' priming and a J-beta primer mix drove a second PCR of about 6 to 12 cycles. TCRdb re-derived calls from the 5' RACE reads in MiXCR, one entry per CDR3 protein. This sample has some 710,000 distinct CDR3 sequences, with 46% found just once. Germline loops: CDR1 MDHEN, CDR2 SYDVKM. Trimming at V came to 9 bases and at J to 6 bases, leaving 14 bases not matched to a gene. The CDR3 totals 15 residues. Study conclusions and caveats: Leaving the PBMCs unsorted stopped any conclusive comparison of naive versus antigen-experienced cells.

The source is a man older than 75 in good health. Sequences were obtained from blood. The chain couples TRBV28 to TRBJ2-7, with 10 bases that match TRBD2. This chain's CDR3 is CASSGLAVKKGEQYF. The CDR3, as DNA: TGTGCCAGTTCTGGACTAGCGGTCAAGAAAGGCGAGCAGTACTTC.